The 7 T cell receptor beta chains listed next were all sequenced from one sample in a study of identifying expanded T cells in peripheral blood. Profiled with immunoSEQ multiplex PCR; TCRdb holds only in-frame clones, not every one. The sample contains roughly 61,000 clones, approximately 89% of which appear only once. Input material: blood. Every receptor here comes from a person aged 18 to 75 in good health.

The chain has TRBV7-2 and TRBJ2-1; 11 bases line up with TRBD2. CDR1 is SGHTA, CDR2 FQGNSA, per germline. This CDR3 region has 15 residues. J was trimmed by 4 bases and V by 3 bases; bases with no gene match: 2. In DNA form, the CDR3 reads TGTGCCAGCAGCTTGGGGACTAGCGGTTACAATGAGCAGTTCTTC. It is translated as CASSLGTSGYNEQFF. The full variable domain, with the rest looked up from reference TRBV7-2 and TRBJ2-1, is GAGVSQSPSNKVTEKGKDVELRCDPISGHTALYWYRQSLGQGLEFLIYFQGNSAPDKSGLPSDRFSAERTGGSVSTLTIQRTQQEDSAVYLCASSLGTSGYNEQFFGPGTRLTVL.

The chain's CDR3 is CASRTTHGTEAFF. The CDR3 bases are TGTGCCAGCAGGACGACCCATGGCACTGAAGCTTTCTTT. V and J are TRBV6-5 and TRBJ1-1; the D is unclear. The V end was cut by 6 bases, the J end by 4 bases, with 12 bases between. The CDR3 loop spans 13 amino acids. Germline lookup yields CDR1 MNHEY and CDR2 SVGAGI.

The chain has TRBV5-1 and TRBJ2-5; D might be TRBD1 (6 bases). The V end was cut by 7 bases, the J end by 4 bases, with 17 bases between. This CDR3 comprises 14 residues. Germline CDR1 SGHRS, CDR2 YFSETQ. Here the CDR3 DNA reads TGCGCCAGCGTCCGGGACAAAGGTCCAGAGACCCAGTACTTC. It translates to CASVRDKGPETQYF.

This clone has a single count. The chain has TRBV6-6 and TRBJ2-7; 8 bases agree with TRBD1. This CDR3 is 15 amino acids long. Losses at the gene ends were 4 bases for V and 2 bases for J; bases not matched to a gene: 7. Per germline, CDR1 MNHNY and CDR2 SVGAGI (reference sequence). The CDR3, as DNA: TGTGCCAGCAGTTCCTCAGGGACAGGCCCCTACGAGCAGTACTTC. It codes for CASSSSGTGPYEQYF.

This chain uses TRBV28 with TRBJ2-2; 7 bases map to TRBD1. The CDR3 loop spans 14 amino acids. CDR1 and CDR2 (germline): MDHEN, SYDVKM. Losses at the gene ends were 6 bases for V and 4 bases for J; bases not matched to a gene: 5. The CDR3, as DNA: TGTGCCAGCAGCTCGACAGGGATCACCGGGGAGCTGTTTTTT. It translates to CASSSTGITGELFF.

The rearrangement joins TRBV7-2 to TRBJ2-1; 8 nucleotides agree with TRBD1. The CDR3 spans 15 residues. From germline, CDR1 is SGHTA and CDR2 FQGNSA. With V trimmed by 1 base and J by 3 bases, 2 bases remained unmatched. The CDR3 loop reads CASSLEGQDYNEQFF. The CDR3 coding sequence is TGTGCCAGCAGCTTAGAGGGACAGGACTACAATGAGCAGTTCTTC.

DNA for the CDR3: TGCAGCGTATCCGGGACTAGCGAAGGGGAGGAGCTGTTTTTT. Protein sequence: CSVSGTSEGEELFF. V is TRBV29-1 and J is TRBJ2-2; TRBD2 matches at 10 bases. With 6 bases clipped from V and 10 bases from J, the junction kept 11 bases outside the gene matches. From germline, CDR1 is SQVTM and CDR2 ANQGSEA. This CDR3 contains 14 residues.